A single sample is the source of the 19 T cell receptor beta chains below, sequenced in a study of T-cell reconstitution after alpha-beta-depleted transplantation in children. Preparation of the TCRbeta library used unique molecular identifiers. TCRdb analysed the PCR reads with MiXCR anew, one entry per CDR3 protein. The sample lists about 980,000 distinct CDR3 sequences, roughly 29% seen once, with more than 25% in the top ten. The source was PBMCs, mostly from graft donor cells, collected 360 days after TCRalphabeta/CD19-depleted stem cell transplant. These receptors were obtained from a boy in the first two years of life who had a stem cell transplant for SCID, so the T cells may come from the graft donor.

This clonotype was counted between two and nine times. The CDR3 nucleotides read TGCGCCAGCAGCCATACAAACAGGGAGGAGACCCAGTACTTC. Residues: CASSHTNREETQYF. The gene calls are TRBV4-1 and TRBJ2-5; a possible D gene is TRBD1 (6 bases). V was cut by 3 bases and J by 5 bases, with 13 bases left in between. This CDR3 comprises 14 residues. The germline gives CDR1 MGHRA, CDR2 YSYEKL.

This clonotype was seen only a few times. This rearrangement joins TRBV5-1 to TRBJ1-4; D call uncertain. Trimming took off 5 bases at V and 6 bases at J, with 14 bases between the two ends. Germline V lookup: CDR1 SGHRS, CDR2 YFSETQ. CDR3 length equals 14 residues. CDR3 amino acids: CASSLSALDEKLFF. CDR3 DNA sequence: TGCGCCAGCAGTCTCTCGGCACTAGATGAAAAACTGTTTTTT.

This clonotype was seen more than once but under ten times. The chain is built from TRBV27 and TRBJ2-7; a weak D match, TRBD1 (6 bases). V gave up 3 bases and J gave up 1 base, with 16 bases separating them. Germline values: CDR1 MNHEY, CDR2 SMNVEV (reference sequence). This CDR3 region has 16 residues. CDR3 sequence reads: CASSFGGGRPSYEQYF. CDR3 nucleotides: TGTGCCAGCAGTTTTGGGGGCGGCAGGCCATCCTACGAGCAGTACTTC.

This clonotype was detected only a few times. The chain carries TRBV28 and TRBJ1-1, with 10 bases fitting TRBD1. The CDR3 consists of 15 residues. Germline V gene data show CDR1 as MDHEN and CDR2 as SYDVKM. After removal of 2 bases from V and 4 bases from J, the junction contained 4 bases not matched to a gene. The CDR3 region is CASSLHRTGGTEAFF. The DNA of the CDR3 is TGTGCCAGCAGTTTACACCGGACAGGGGGCACTGAAGCTTTCTTT.

This clonotype was detected a few times. V and J are TRBV6-1 and TRBJ2-1, with 10 positions matching TRBD2. The CDR3 has 16 amino acids. V shed 5 bases and J 7 bases; nucleotides not matched to a gene: 11. Germline-derived CDR1 and CDR2 are MNHNS and SASEGT. CDR3 loop: CASSPLSGGRENEQFF. DNA of the CDR3: TGTGCCAGCAGTCCCCTTAGCGGGGGGAGGGAAAATGAGCAGTTCTTC.

This chain joins TRBV28 and TRBJ2-7; D ambiguous. CDR1 and CDR2 from the germline V gene are MDHEN and SYDVKM. The CDR3 length is 12 residues. V was cut by 0 bases and J by 2 bases, with 2 bases left in between. CDR3 sequence: CASSLWAYEQYF. CDR3 DNA: TGTGCCAGCAGTTTATGGGCCTACGAGCAGTACTTC.

In this sample, this clonotype turned up a few times. The rearrangement joins TRBV7-2 to TRBJ2-1, with TRBD1 matching 8 bases. Germline V CDR1 and CDR2: SGHTA, FQGNSA. Trimming removed 1 base from V and 4 bases from J; junction bases left unmatched: 6. The CDR3 consists of 16 residues. The chain's CDR3 is CASSLVRDRRYNEQFF. The CDR3 DNA reads TGTGCCAGCAGCTTAGTCCGGGACAGGCGGTACAATGAGCAGTTCTTC. The full variable domain, in which reference TRBV7-2 and TRBJ2-1 provide the parts outside the CDR3, is GAGVSQSPSNKVTEKGKDVELRCDPISGHTALYWYRQSLGQGLEFLIYFQGNSAPDKSGLPSDRFSAERTGGSVSTLTIQRTQQEDSAVYLCASSLVRDRRYNEQFFGPGTRLTVL.

This clonotype was seen only once. The chain joins TRBV6-2 or TRBV6-3 to TRBJ2-7; 7 positions agree with TRBD2. The germline CDR1 and CDR2 sequences are MNHEY and SVGEGT. This CDR3 is 15 amino acids long. V lost 7 bases and J lost 3; bases outside the gene matches: 12. The CDR3 DNA is TGTGCCAGCACCTCCGGGGACGGGGGGATCTACGAGCAGTACTTC. It is translated as CASTSGDGGIYEQYF.

This rearrangement joins TRBV5-1 to TRBJ2-2; 8 bases line up with TRBD1. The germline gives CDR1 SGHRS, CDR2 YFSETQ. The CDR3 runs 15 residues. V gave up 4 bases and J gave up 4 bases; unmatched junction bases: 6. CDR3 protein: CASSRWTGRTGELFF. The DNA of the CDR3 is TGCGCCAGCAGCCGATGGACAGGGCGCACCGGGGAGCTGTTTTTT.

The chain links TRBV7-8 to TRBJ2-1; possibly TRBD2 for D (7 bases). V was trimmed by 3 bases and J by 8 bases, leaving 14 bases between them. The CDR3 has 14 amino acids. The germline V gene encodes CDR1 SGHVS and CDR2 FQNEAQ. The chain's CDR3 is CASSFWGGADEQFF. In DNA form, the CDR3 reads TGTGCCAGCAGCTTTTGGGGGGGGGCGGATGAGCAGTTCTTC.

This sequence joins TRBV20-1 and TRBJ2-5; TRBD2 agrees at 10 bases. This CDR3 region has 15 residues. J was trimmed by 4 bases and V by 6 bases; bases with no gene match: 11. Germline V gene sequence: CDR1 DFQATT, CDR2 SNEGSKA (reference sequence). CDR3 region: CSAQKGTSVAETQYF. As DNA, the CDR3 is TGCAGTGCCCAAAAGGGGACTAGCGTCGCAGAGACCCAGTACTTC.

This clonotype was detected a few times. The genes are TRBV20-1 and TRBJ2-5; 7 positions match TRBD2. V was clipped by 4 bases and J by 2 bases; unmatched bases: 13. Germline CDR1 reads DFQATT; CDR2 reads SNEGSKA (reference sequence). This CDR3 comprises 16 residues. CDR3 DNA sequence: TGCAGTGCTATCACCTCTAGCGGTTTTGTTCAAGAGACCCAGTACTTC. It is translated as CSAITSSGFVQETQYF.

Only one count was recorded for this clonotype. The junction shows a germline mismatch at one end, possibly a read error. The chain has TRBV28 and TRBJ2-1, with a tentative D call TRBD1 (5 bases). CDR1 is MDHEN, CDR2 SYDVKM, per germline. The CDR3 runs 15 residues. The CDR3 DNA follows: TGTGCCAGCTTGAGTAGGGGCCCCGGTTACAATGATCAGTTCTTC. Encoded protein: CASLSRGPGYNDQFF. Using reference TRBV28 and TRBJ2-1 for the parts outside the CDR3, the full variable domain is DVKVTQSSRYLVKRTGEKVFLECVQDMDHENMFWYRQDPGLGLRLIYFSYDVKMKEKGDIPEGYSVSREKKERFSLILESASTNQTSMYLCASLSRGPGYNDQFFGPGTRLTVL.

This clonotype showed up just a few times. This chain joins TRBV12-3 or TRBV12-4 and TRBJ2-1; no firm D call. The CDR3 runs 13 residues. Trimming left V 2 bases short and J 8 bases short, with 10 bases between. CDR3 region: CASSLYRVHEQFF. The CDR3 DNA sequence: TGTGCCAGCAGTTTATATCGCGTTCATGAGCAGTTCTTC.

This sequence joins TRBV20-1 and TRBJ2-7; possible D gene TRBD2, 5 bases. Trimming left V 2 bases short and J 7 bases short, with 15 bases between. Germline V gene sequence: CDR1 DFQATT, CDR2 SNEGSKA (reference sequence). CDR3 length equals 13 residues. As DNA, the CDR3 is TGCAGTGCTAGACTACAACCTACGGGGGAGCAGTACTTC. It yields the protein CSARLQPTGEQYF.

The rearrangement links TRBV20-1 to TRBJ2-3; 7 positions match TRBD1. The CDR3 runs 14 residues. Unmatched junction bases numbered 13, after V lost 7 bases and J lost 6 bases. The V gene's germline CDR1 is DFQATT and CDR2 SNEGSKA (reference sequence). CDR3 loop: CSGNLQGSFDTQYF. CDR3 DNA: TGCAGTGGGAACTTACAGGGGAGTTTTGATACGCAGTATTTT.

This clonotype was observed a handful of times. The rearrangement links TRBV5-1 to TRBJ2-1; TRBD1 might be the D (6 bases). The V and J ends lost 4 bases and 0 bases respectively, with 11 bases between them. Germline-derived CDR1 and CDR2 are SGHRS and YFSETQ. This CDR3 is built from 15 residues. The CDR3 sequence is CASSPQGNSYNEQFF. The CDR3 bases are TGCGCCAGCAGCCCGCAGGGGAACTCCTACAATGAGCAGTTCTTC. Using reference TRBV5-1 and TRBJ2-1 for the parts outside the CDR3, the full variable domain is KAGVTQTPRYLIKTRGQQVTLSCSPISGHRSVSWYQQTPGQGLQFLFEYFSETQRNKGNFPGRFSGRQFSNSRSEMNVSTLELGDSALYLCASSPQGNSYNEQFFGPGTRLTVL.

This clonotype has more than one count but fewer than ten. The chain uses TRBV11-2 and TRBJ2-2; TRBD2 aligns across 13 bases. The length of the CDR3 is 16 residues. The V gene's germline CDR1 is SGHAT and CDR2 FQNNGV. V shed 5 bases, J shed 10 bases, and the junction held 10 bases outside the gene matches. DNA of the CDR3: TGTGCCAGCAGCCCACGACTAGCGGGGGGCCGCGAGGAGCTGTTTTTT. Translation gives CASSPRLAGGREELFF.

This CDR3 is CSVEGGQITDTQYF. The CDR3 nucleotides read TGCAGCGTTGAGGGGGGACAGATCACAGATACGCAGTATTTT. The chain links TRBV29-1 to TRBJ2-3; D may be TRBD1 (7 bases). The CDR3 is 14 residues long. Germline loops: CDR1 SQVTM, CDR2 ANQGSEA. The ends were cut back, 3 bases at V and 2 bases at J, with 12 bases in the middle.